These 27 T cell receptor beta chains were all obtained from the same sample, sequenced in a study of cytomegalovirus exposure and HLA in healthy donors. PCR employed 60 Vbeta and 13 Jbeta primers. Clones were read by immunoSEQ multiplex PCR, and TCRdb kept only the in-frame ones, dropping some. In the table there are 99,000 or so clones, over 70% of which are singletons. Sequenced sample: PBMCs. The receptor source for this set is a man in his thirties or forties in good health and CMV-seronegative.

This clone is a singleton in its sample. This chain links TRBV27 with TRBJ1-1; 8 bases are shared with TRBD1. V lost 5 bases, J lost 1 base, and 6 bases stayed unmatched. The CDR3 totals 15 residues. Per the germline V gene, CDR1 is MNHEY and CDR2 is SMNVEV (reference sequence). For the CDR3, the DNA is TGTGCCAGCAGTCAACTCGACAGGGGGAACACTGAAGCTTTCTTT. It codes for CASSQLDRGNTEAFF.

The chain is built from TRBV4-3 and TRBJ1-2; D possibly corresponds to TRBD1 (5 bases). Looked up from germline, CDR1 is LGHNA and CDR2 is YSLEER. The CDR3 has 15 residues. V was trimmed by 0 bases and J by 5 bases, leaving 13 bases between them. The CDR3 bases are TGCGCCAGCAGCCAAGATCCGACAGCAGGATATGGCTACACCTTC. Translation gives CASSQDPTAGYGYTF.

The J gene is TRBJ1-4, the V gene TRBV7-9; a weak D match, TRBD1 (5 bases). CDR1 is SEHNR and CDR2 is FQNEAQ in the germline V gene (reference sequence). The CDR3 covers 15 residues. V shed 1 base and J shed 8 bases, with 14 bases lying between them. The chain's CDR3 is CASSLGLGAGEKLFF. Written as DNA, the CDR3 is TGTGCCAGCAGCTTAGGTCTAGGGGCTGGGGAAAAACTGTTTTTT.

This chain joins TRBV6-1 and TRBJ1-5; D uncertain. Germline V CDR1 and CDR2: MNHNS, SASEGT. CDR3 length: 13 amino acids. V lost 2 bases, J lost 6 bases, and 8 bases lay in between. The chain's CDR3 is CASSEIEIQPQHF. CDR3 bases: TGTGCCAGCAGTGAAATTGAGATTCAGCCCCAGCATTTT.

This clone has only a few counts. V and J are TRBV4-2 and TRBJ2-6; maybe TRBD1 (5 bases). Deletions cut 0 bases from V and 0 bases from J, with 15 bases between. Germline loops: CDR1 LGHNA, CDR2 YNFKEQ. The CDR3 has 19 residues. The CDR3 reads CASSQDTRAILSGANVLTF. CDR3 DNA: TGTGCCAGCAGCCAAGATACCAGGGCAATTCTCTCTGGGGCCAACGTCCTGACTTTC.

This clone was detected a few times. This rearrangement joins TRBV27 to TRBJ1-5; D gene unclear. Trimming took off 5 bases at V and 5 bases at J, with 10 bases between the two ends. Germline-derived CDR1 and CDR2 are MNHEY and SMNVEV (reference sequence). The CDR3 sequence is 13 residues long. CDR3 DNA: TGTGCCAGCAGTAGGTGGGCCGATCAGCCCCAGCATTTT. Protein sequence: CASSRWADQPQHF.

This clone was detected a few times. The chain couples TRBV5-1 to TRBJ1-1, with 7 bases that match TRBD1. The V gene end was trimmed by 4 bases and the J gene end by 1 base; junction bases not matched to a gene: 4. Germline CDR1 is SGHRS and CDR2 is YFSETQ. The CDR3 sequence is 14 residues long. The CDR3 region is CASSPWTGNTEAFF. CDR3 in DNA: TGCGCCAGCAGCCCATGGACAGGGAACACTGAAGCTTTCTTT.

The J gene is TRBJ2-1, the V gene TRBV15; 7 positions agree with TRBD2. This CDR3 comprises 16 residues. Germline CDR1 and CDR2: LNHNV and YYDKDF (reference sequence). Unmatched junction bases numbered 5, after V lost 1 base and J lost 2 bases. The CDR3 is CATSRGLAVTYNEQFF. CDR3 nucleotide sequence: TGTGCCACCAGCAGAGGACTAGCCGTTACCTACAATGAGCAGTTCTTC.

This chain links TRBV30 with TRBJ1-2; a possible D gene is TRBD1 (5 bases). The CDR3 sequence is 16 residues long. The V end was cut by 1 base, the J end by 5 bases, with 20 bases between. Germline-derived CDR1 and CDR2 are GTSNPN and SVGIG (reference sequence). CDR3 nucleotides: TGTGCCTGGAGTGGGGGGGACCCTACCCCTGGTTATGGCTACACCTTC. It encodes CAWSGGDPTPGYGYTF.

This clone was detected only a few times. This sequence joins TRBV7-9 and TRBJ2-1; D is uncertain. The CDR3 has 14 residues. Germline CDR1 reads SEHNR; CDR2 reads FQNEAQ (reference sequence). V dropped 3 bases and J dropped 0 bases, with 6 bases sitting between them. The DNA of the CDR3 is TGTGCCAGCAGCTTCCAAAACTCCTACAATGAGCAGTTCTTC. It codes for CASSFQNSYNEQFF. The variable domain in full, with the rest retrieved from reference TRBV7-9 and TRBJ2-1, is DTGVSQNPRHKITKRGQNVTFRCDPISEHNRLYWYRQTLGQGPEFLTYFQNEAQLEKSRLLSDRFSAERPKGSFSTLEIQRTEQGDSAMYLCASSFQNSYNEQFFGPGTRLTVL.

This clone was seen more than once but under ten times. As DNA, the CDR3 is TGTGCCAGCAGCTCCATCGACAGGGCGCATAATTCACCCCTCCACTTT. This sequence encodes CASSSIDRAHNSPLHF. The chain is built from TRBV5-6 and TRBJ1-6; 7 bases agree with TRBD1. The length of the CDR3 is 16 residues. Germline V gene data show CDR1 as SGHDT and CDR2 as YYEEEE. V was pared by 3 bases and J by 5 bases, with 8 bases of the junction left unmatched. The full variable domain, its missing parts supplied by reference TRBV5-6 and TRBJ1-6, is DAGVTQSPTHLIKTRGQQVTLRCSPKSGHDTVSWYQQALGQGPQFIFQYYEEEERQRGNFPDRFSGHQFPNYSSELNVNALLLGDSALYLCASSSIDRAHNSPLHFGNGTRLTVT.

V is TRBV2 and J is TRBJ2-3; the D gene is possibly TRBD2 (6 bases). The CDR3 consists of 15 residues. CDR1 and CDR2 (germline): SNHLY, FYNNEI. V gave up 10 bases and J gave up 0 bases, with 17 bases separating them. The CDR3 spells CATVGLAPSTDTQYF. The CDR3 DNA reads as TGTGCCACGGTAGGGCTAGCGCCGAGCACAGATACGCAGTATTTT.

This clone was seen more than once but under ten times. This chain uses TRBV7-2 with TRBJ2-1, with TRBD2 as a possible D gene (6 bases). Germline V lookup: CDR1 SGHTA, CDR2 FQGNSA. The CDR3 totals 16 residues. V was cut by 1 base and J by 0 bases, with 10 bases left in between. CDR3 loop: CASSLEGTGSYNEQFF. The CDR3 nucleotides read TGTGCCAGCAGCTTAGAGGGGACTGGCTCCTACAATGAGCAGTTCTTC.

The genes are TRBV5-1 and TRBJ2-5; 12 nucleotides match TRBD2. Trimming cost V 4 bases and J 5 bases; bases outside gene matches: 12. Germline CDR1 and CDR2: SGHRS and YFSETQ. The CDR3 runs 17 residues. In DNA, the CDR3 is TGCGCCAGCAGCCCATCTCCTAGCGGGGGGGCGCAGGAGACCCAGTACTTC. Residues: CASSPSPSGGAQETQYF. Combining the CDR3 with reference TRBV5-1 and TRBJ2-5 gives the whole variable domain KAGVTQTPRYLIKTRGQQVTLSCSPISGHRSVSWYQQTPGQGLQFLFEYFSETQRNKGNFPGRFSGRQFSNSRSEMNVSTLELGDSALYLCASSPSPSGGAQETQYFGPGTRLLVL.

The J gene is TRBJ2-3, the V gene TRBV4-3; no clear D gene. Germline lookup yields CDR1 LGHNA and CDR2 YSLEER. V gave up 1 base and J gave up 2 bases, with 10 bases separating them. The CDR3 extends over 15 amino acids. CDR3: CASSQGILVTDTQYF. DNA of the CDR3: TGCGCCAGCAGCCAAGGGATCCTAGTCACAGATACGCAGTATTTT.

This clone has a handful of counts. V is TRBV7-2 and J is TRBJ2-7, with TRBD2 matching 9 bases. J gave up 6 bases and V 0 bases, and 0 bases lay outside the gene matches. From germline, CDR1 is SGHTA and CDR2 FQGNSA. This CDR3 spans 13 amino acids. CDR3 nucleotides: TGTGCCAGCAGCTTAGCGCGGGAGGGCGAGCAGTACTTC. The encoded protein is CASSLAREGEQYF.

This sequence joins TRBV10-1 and TRBJ2-3; 7 bases agree with TRBD1. Germline CDR1 WNHNN, CDR2 SYGVQD (reference sequence). With V trimmed by 2 bases and J by 3 bases, 2 bases remained unmatched. The CDR3 is 14 amino acids. The CDR3 nucleotides read TGCGCCAGCAGTGAGACAGGGGCTACAGATACGCAGTATTTT. This encodes CASSETGATDTQYF.

The chain joins TRBV4-3 to TRBJ2-2, with 7 bases identical to TRBD1. V shed 3 bases, J shed 5 bases, and the junction held 12 bases outside the gene matches. The CDR3 consists of 17 residues. The V gene's germline CDR1 is LGHNA and CDR2 YSLEER. Written as DNA, the CDR3 is TGCGCCAGCAGCCACATTCTGACGGGACAGCTAACCGGGGAGCTGTTTTTT. This codes for CASSHILTGQLTGELFF.

The chain combines TRBV18 with TRBJ1-2, with D perhaps TRBD1 (6 bases). Per the germline V gene, CDR1 is KGHSH and CDR2 is LQKENI. The CDR3 is made up of 13 amino acids. Trimming cost V 2 bases and J 4 bases, with 8 bases left between them. The CDR3 DNA follows: TGTGCCAGCTCACCAGACAGGATCTATGGCTACACCTTC. Amino acid sequence: CASSPDRIYGYTF.

The V gene is TRBV7-3, the J gene TRBJ2-2, with D possibly being TRBD1 (5 bases). Germline V gene lookup returns CDR1 SGHTA and CDR2 FQGTGA. CDR3 length: 14 amino acids. V was clipped by 3 bases and J by 8 bases, with 13 bases between them. In nucleotides, the CDR3 is TGTGCCAGCAGCTTCTTAGGGGCGAGGGGGGAGCTGTTTTTT. Translating gives CASSFLGARGELFF.

This sequence joins TRBV7-2 and TRBJ2-7; D not resolved. CDR1 and CDR2 from the germline V gene are SGHTA and FQGNSA. The V end lost 1 base, the J end lost 6 bases, and 16 bases lay between the germline ends. This CDR3 comprises 15 residues. The CDR3 DNA sequence: TGTGCCAGCAGCTTAGGAGGCGTTATTTCAGCCGAGCAGTACTTC. Amino acid sequence: CASSLGGVISAEQYF.

This clone has a single count. V is TRBV29-1 and J is TRBJ2-1; 8 bases agree with TRBD1. This CDR3 region has 15 residues. Germline values: CDR1 SQVTM, CDR2 ANQGSEA. J was trimmed by 2 bases and V by 1 base; bases with no gene match: 4. The CDR3 protein is CSVEGTGHPYNEQFF. In DNA form, the CDR3 reads TGCAGCGTTGAAGGGACAGGGCATCCCTACAATGAGCAGTTCTTC.

CDR3 bases: TGTGCCAGCGGGAGGGTAGGCCGTTGGAATGAGCAGTTCTTC. This codes for CASGRVGRWNEQFF. The rearrangement joins TRBV19 to TRBJ2-1, with 8 bases aligning to TRBD2. J gave up 7 bases and V 9 bases, and 11 bases lay outside the gene matches. Germline V gene sequence: CDR1 LNHDA, CDR2 SQIVND (reference sequence). CDR3 size: 14 residues.

The chain has TRBV5-4 and TRBJ2-3; the match to TRBD1 covers 7 bases. Trimming at V came to 4 bases and at J to 6 bases, leaving 17 bases not matched to a gene. In germline, CDR1 is SGHNT, CDR2 YYREEE (reference sequence). The CDR3 totals 17 residues. The CDR3 DNA reads TGTGCCAGCAGCCCAAACAGGGGCTTAGACGCGTGGGATACGCAGTATTTT. Translated: CASSPNRGLDAWDTQYF.

V and J are TRBV9 and TRBJ2-5; 9 nucleotides match TRBD2. CDR1 is SGDLS and CDR2 is YYNGEE in the germline V gene. Trimming took 0 bases from V and 5 from J; bases not matched to a gene: 8. The CDR3 consists of 16 residues. This chain's CDR3 is CASSVVGTSKGETQYF. The CDR3 region has the DNA TGTGCCAGCAGCGTAGTCGGGACTAGCAAGGGGGAGACCCAGTACTTC. Together with reference TRBV9 and TRBJ2-5, the CDR3 gives the full variable domain: DSGVTQTPKHLITATGQRVTLRCSPRSGDLSVYWYQQSLDQGLQFLIQYYNGEERAKGNILERFSAQQFPDLHSELNLSSLELGDSALYFCASSVVGTSKGETQYFGPGTRLLVL.

This sequence joins TRBV6-1 and TRBJ1-1, with TRBD1 identical over 11 bases. Germline trimming cut 6 bases from V and 2 bases from J; bases unmatched to any gene: 2. CDR3 length equals 14 residues. CDR1 is MNHNS and CDR2 is SASEGT in the germline V gene. The CDR3 bases are TGTGCCAGCAGAGGACAGGGGGCAAACACTGAAGCTTTCTTT. This codes for CASRGQGANTEAFF.

This clone was seen just once. The genes are TRBV4-2 and TRBJ1-6; D gene ambiguous. Trimming stripped 5 bases from V and 6 bases from J, with 17 bases between. Germline CDR1 and CDR2: LGHNA and YNFKEQ. CDR3 size: 16 residues. The CDR3 DNA is TGTGCCAGCAGCGACGCTGATCGGAGGCGTAATTCACCCCTCCACTTT. Protein product: CASSDADRRRNSPLHF.